The 21 T cell receptor beta chains below come from one sample, sequenced in a study of blood T cells in healthy people across ages. Then a second PCR, running roughly 6 to 11 cycles, was carried out with a sample-barcoded 5' primer and a J-beta primer mix. Each CDR3 protein gets one entry after TCRdb re-called the 5' RACE reads with MiXCR. Among some 760,000 distinct CDR3 sequences, about 25% were seen once, and the ten largest hold 9.4%. In addition, the sample was reused for a study of T cells of mothers and their children.

Material for sequencing was blood. All receptors derive from a boy between 10 and 17 years old in good health.

This clonotype was observed a few times. The chain uses TRBV29-1 and TRBJ1-3, with D unclear. V lost 7 bases and J lost 6, with 16 bases in between. Germline CDR1 reads SQVTM; CDR2 reads ANQGSEA. The CDR3 has 13 amino acids. The CDR3 protein is CSAKESGKNTIYF. The CDR3 DNA follows: TGCAGCGCAAAAGAATCCGGAAAAAACACCATATATTTT.

This clonotype was found a few times. V is TRBV29-1 and J is TRBJ1-4, with D unclear. Trimming cost V 3 bases and J 7 bases, with 12 bases left between them. The germline V gene has CDR1 SQVTM and CDR2 ANQGSEA. The CDR3 has 13 amino acids. CDR3 sequence reads: CSVESGLSEKLFF. As DNA, the CDR3 is TGCAGCGTTGAGAGTGGGTTAAGTGAAAAACTGTTTTTT.

CDR3 DNA: TGTGCCAGCAGTTCGGCAGGATTGGGGGAGACCCAGTACTTC. Its protein is CASSSAGLGETQYF. This chain links TRBV6-5 with TRBJ2-1; no clear D. The J call may be in error: the DNA end matches TRBJ2-5 better. This CDR3 spans 14 amino acids. CDR1 MNHEY and CDR2 SVGAGI come from the germline V gene.

This clonotype was counted between two and nine times. This chain connects TRBV7-9 to TRBJ2-5; no firm D call. The J call may be faulty, since TRBJ2-7 better matches the DNA end. The CDR3 is made up of 12 amino acids. Germline loops: CDR1 SEHNR, CDR2 FQNEAQ (reference sequence). For the CDR3, the DNA is TGTGCCAGCAGCCACGTTTCCTACGAGCAGTACTTC. This encodes CASSHVSYEQYF.

This clonotype was found a few times. This sequence joins TRBV28 and TRBJ2-7; D is uncertain. The CDR3 runs 15 residues. Trimming pared 1 base from V and 3 bases from J, leaving 13 bases between. In germline, CDR1 is MDHEN, CDR2 SYDVKM. The CDR3 loop is CASSLYRAPLYEQYF. In DNA form, the CDR3 reads TGTGCCAGCAGTTTATATCGTGCTCCTCTCTACGAGCAGTACTTC. Full variable domain (outside the CDR3, taken from reference TRBV28 and TRBJ2-7): DVKVTQSSRYLVKRTGEKVFLECVQDMDHENMFWYRQDPGLGLRLIYFSYDVKMKEKGDIPEGYSVSREKKERFSLILESASTNQTSMYLCASSLYRAPLYEQYFGPGTRLTVT.

A few counts support this clonotype. The genes are TRBV20-1 and TRBJ1-2; 8 bases are shared with TRBD1. This CDR3 has 15 residues. J lost 8 bases, V lost 5 bases, and 16 bases had no gene match. Germline V CDR1 and CDR2: DFQATT, SNEGSKA (reference sequence). As DNA, the CDR3 is TGCAGTGCTCACAACCCACGGCAGGGGGCGGTCGGCTACACCTTC. Translating gives CSAHNPRQGAVGYTF.

The rearrangement links TRBV27 to TRBJ2-5; the match to TRBD1 covers 10 bases. The CDR3 is 14 residues long. J gave up 5 bases and V 6 bases, and 6 bases lay outside the gene matches. CDR1 and CDR2 from the germline V gene are MNHEY and SMNVEV (reference sequence). CDR3 in DNA: TGTGCCAGCAGCACCCGACAGGGGGCCGAGACCCAGTACTTC. This encodes CASSTRQGAETQYF.

The chain uses TRBV12-3 or TRBV12-4 and TRBJ1-6; 8 bases are shared with TRBD1. Trimming at V came to 3 bases and at J to 6 bases, leaving 4 bases not matched to a gene. CDR3 length equals 15 residues. DNA of the CDR3: TGTGCCAGCAGTTTGGATACAGGGGGTAATTCACCCCTCCACTTT. This encodes CASSLDTGGNSPLHF.

This clonotype was counted only a few times. The chain has TRBV11-2 and TRBJ2-5; D is possibly TRBD1 (5 bases). There are 15 residues in the CDR3. Trimming took 0 bases from V and 4 from J, leaving 12 bases between them. Germline CDR1 reads SGHAT; CDR2 reads FQNNGV. DNA of the CDR3: TGTGCCAGCAGCTTAGACAGGGTTACACCAGAGACCCAGTACTTC. Residues: CASSLDRVTPETQYF.

This clonotype was observed a handful of times. In this CDR3 the conserved last residue, phenylalanine or tryptophan, is missing, so a read error is likely. The V and J genes are TRBV2 and TRBJ2-7; 9 bases match TRBD1. The J call may be incorrect, as the DNA end agrees better with TRBJ2-1. This CDR3 has 12 amino acids. The V gene's germline CDR1 is SNHLY and CDR2 FYNNEI. The CDR3 DNA is TGTGCCATCCGGACAGGGGAAAATGAGCAGTTCCTC. It codes for CAIRTGENEQFL.

The CDR3 bases are TGCGCCAGCAGCCCGGACAACACAGATACGCAGTATTTT. Translated: CASSPDNTDTQYF. V is TRBV5-1 and J is TRBJ2-3; D possibly corresponds to TRBD1 (5 bases). Trimming left V 4 bases short and J 2 bases short, with 8 bases between. Germline V gene lookup returns CDR1 SGHRS and CDR2 YFSETQ. This CDR3 contains 13 residues.

A few counts support this clonotype. The chain links TRBV6-1 to TRBJ2-5; D is perhaps TRBD1 or TRBD2 (5 bases each). The CDR3 has 16 residues. Germline CDR1 and CDR2: MNHNS and SASEGT. V dropped 6 bases and J dropped 5 bases, with 22 bases sitting between them. CDR3 sequence reads: CASRENRDGHLETQYF. The CDR3 bases are TGTGCCAGCAGAGAGAACCGGGACGGACATCTTGAGACCCAGTACTTC.

The chain carries TRBV6-5 and TRBJ1-5; D remains ambiguous. V was shortened by 2 bases and J by 11 bases, with 13 bases between the two germline ends. The CDR3 covers 13 residues. CDR1 is MNHEY and CDR2 is SVGAGI in the germline V gene. The CDR3 nucleotides are TGTGCCAGCAGTTACAGTAAGTTTGCGACCCAGCATTTT. It yields the protein CASSYSKFATQHF.

Of note for this clonotype: Sequence at one end of the junction differs from germline and may be a read error. The chain recombines TRBV20-1 with TRBJ2-7, with D maybe TRBD2 (7 bases). Germline assignment: CDR1 DFQATT and CDR2 SNEGSKA (reference sequence). This CDR3 is built from 15 residues. CDR3 nucleotide sequence: TGCGGTGCTAGAGGGGGGGTCGGGGGGAACTACGAGCAGTACTTC. It yields the protein CGARGGVGGNYEQYF.

This clonotype was counted ten times or more. The chain is built from TRBV14 and TRBJ1-2, with D perhaps TRBD1 (6 bases). Trimming stripped 3 bases from V and 3 bases from J, with 11 bases between. Germline V gives CDR1 SGHDN, CDR2 FVKESK. This CDR3 is built from 14 residues. The CDR3 DNA is TGTGCCAGCAGCCAGACGACAGGCGACTATGGCTACACCTTC. The encoded protein is CASSQTTGDYGYTF.

The chain employs TRBV28 and TRBJ2-7; weak D call: TRBD2 (6 bases). The CDR3 length is 15 residues. CDR1 MDHEN and CDR2 SYDVKM come from the germline V gene. V lost 6 bases and J lost 2, with 17 bases in between. This CDR3 reads CASSIGGGGAYEQYF. The CDR3 nucleotides read TGTGCCAGCAGCATTGGGGGTGGAGGGGCCTACGAGCAGTACTTC.

The chain employs TRBV12-3 or TRBV12-4 and TRBJ2-7; D is uncertain. Near its end, the DNA agrees better with TRBJ2-1, so the J call may be wrong. This CDR3 contains 14 residues. Here the CDR3 DNA reads TGTGCCAGCAGTTTAGAGGCTAGATCGTTTGAGCAGTTCTTC. This codes for CASSLEARSFEQFF.

This clonotype was found a few times. The rearrangement links TRBV25-1 to TRBJ2-1, with 7 bases that match TRBD2. V shed 1 base and J 6 bases; nucleotides not matched to a gene: 0. Germline CDR1 MGHDK, CDR2 SYGVNS. This CDR3 has 13 amino acids. This CDR3 is CASSEWEGNEQFF. CDR3 sequence (DNA): TGTGCCAGCAGTGAATGGGAGGGCAATGAGCAGTTCTTC.

This clonotype showed up just a few times. The genes are TRBV6-6 and TRBJ2-7; the match to TRBD1 covers 10 bases. The CDR3 covers 14 residues. After removal of 6 bases from V and 4 bases from J, the junction contained 6 bases not matched to a gene. Germline V gene sequence: CDR1 MNHNY, CDR2 SVGAGI (reference sequence). CDR3 protein: CASRTGGAWYEQYF. CDR3 nucleotide sequence: TGTGCCAGCAGGACAGGGGGCGCTTGGTACGAGCAGTACTTC.

The J gene is TRBJ2-2, the V gene TRBV12-1; TRBD2, the table's D call, was not compared with the DNA. TRBV12-1 is listed as a pseudogene. This CDR3 comprises 18 residues. Here the CDR3 reads CASSSGLAGGTNTGELFF. The CDR3 region has the DNA TGTGCCAGCAGCTCGGGACTAGCGGGGGGCACGAACACCGGGGAGCTGTTTTTT.

As concerns this clonotype: A read error may produce the germline difference seen at one junction end. The chain is built from TRBV7-7 and TRBJ2-5; a weak D match, TRBD1 (6 bases). From germline, CDR1 is SSHAT and CDR2 FNYEAQ (reference sequence). The CDR3 contains 13 residues. The CDR3 is CASSLQGIETQYF. The DNA of the CDR3 is TGTGCTAGCAGCCTACAGGGCATTGAGACCCAGTACTTC.